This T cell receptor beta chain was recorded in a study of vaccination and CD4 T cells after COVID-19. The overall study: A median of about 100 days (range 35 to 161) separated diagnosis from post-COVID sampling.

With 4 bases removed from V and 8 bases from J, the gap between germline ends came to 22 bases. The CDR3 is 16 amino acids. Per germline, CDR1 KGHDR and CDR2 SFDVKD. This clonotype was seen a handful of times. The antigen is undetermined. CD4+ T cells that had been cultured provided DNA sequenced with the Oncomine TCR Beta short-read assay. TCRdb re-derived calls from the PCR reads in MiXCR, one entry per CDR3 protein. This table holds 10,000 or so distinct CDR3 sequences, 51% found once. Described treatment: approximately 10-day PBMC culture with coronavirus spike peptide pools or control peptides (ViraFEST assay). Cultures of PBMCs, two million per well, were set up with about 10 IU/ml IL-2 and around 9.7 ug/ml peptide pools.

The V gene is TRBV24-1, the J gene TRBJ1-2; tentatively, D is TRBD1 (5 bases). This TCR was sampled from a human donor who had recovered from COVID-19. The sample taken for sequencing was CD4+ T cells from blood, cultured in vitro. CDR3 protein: CATSDPTKDSLLGYTF. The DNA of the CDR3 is TGTGCCACCAGTGACCCCACAAAAGACAGTCTGCTGGGCTACACCTTC.